This section outlines one T cell receptor beta chain sequence together with its context. What this receptor recognizes is not known. No much larger clone exists at a distance of one base, and base qualities are not known. The junction carries 15 bases between V and J, which are trimmed by 3 bases and 7 bases respectively. CDR1 KGHSH and CDR2 LQKENI are derived from the germline V gene. CDR3 length: 14 amino acids, cysteine to phenylalanine. Solely the CDR3 DNA is kept, with 42 bases framed from the first base. This entry is derived from a study of blood T cell repertoires in COVID-19 (dated by TCRdb to about 2020). In terms of the full investigation: Collaborator samples came from the United States, Italy and Spain and covered acute and convalescent phases of COVID-19. The prospective study material was composed of cDNA or gDNA derived from T cells, B-cell-depleted T cells, or PBMCs. Nearly every sample came with metadata listing a de-identified subject ID, COVID-19 status, age in years and sex. Where available, HLA class I and class II types were taken from metadata supplied by the sample provider and were not determined by assay-based typing. A freely available public database, intended as a resource for researchers studying the immune response to SARS-CoV-2, is where the repertoires were released. Samples were obtained from the ongoing ImmuneRACE study (first 160 participants) and from 1,254 subjects provided by 6 global collaborators. Subjects who had been exposed to COVID-19, were actively infected with it, or had recovered from it provided the deeply sampled blood TCRbeta repertoires that made up the dataset.

In Seattle, one collaborating source enrolled patients while the infection was active and tracked those patients longitudinally over the course of disease. Each collaborating institution followed its own protocols to collect whole blood in K2EDTA tubes. For TCRbeta analysis, collaborators shipped samples as frozen whole blood, isolated PBMCs, or DNA extracted from either of those sample types. The immunoSEQ Assay, a bias-controlled multiplex PCR, was used to amplify TCRbeta CDR3 regions from genomic DNA. Concerning the study's data processing: Within the assay, amplification of reference gene primers was used to estimate how many nucleated cells each sample contained. To quantify the absolute abundance of each unique TCRbeta CDR3 rearrangement, sequence reads were collapsed and filtered. For each sample, productive Simpson clonality was calculated by taking the square root of Simpson's diversity index across productive rearrangements. TCRdb mirrors the immuneACCESS table, restricted to in-frame sequences. Some clones are absent from its copies; in checked studies, under half trace to an unresolved V gene, and the reason for the others is unknown. V and J calls plus clone size are reproduced from that table; the DNA served to infer D and trimming. The sample profile shows about 160,000 clones; about 92% of them were found once. The top ten hold about 4.8% of the sample.

General study outcomes and caveats: The amount of clinical and demographic metadata varied by source and participant and was provided uncurated.

This TCR derives from a man between 25 and 39 years old with COVID-19, enrolled during active disease. Material: peripheral blood. In this chain, TRBV18 is recombined with TRBJ1-2; the D gene assignment is ambiguous. CDR3 sequence: CASSPEREMGGYTF. The bases are TGTGCCAGCTCACCGGAACGGGAGATGGGTGGCTACACCTTC.